The clone carrying this T cell receptor (beta chain) was picked up many times. CDR3 length equals 12 residues. V was shortened by 3 bases and J by 6 bases, with 5 bases between the two germline ends. The germline V gene encodes CDR1 SGHTA and CDR2 FQGNSA. The sample is drawn from a study of blood T cells in healthy people across ages. The authors ran a second PCR of about 6 to 11 cycles using a sample-barcoded 5' primer and a J-beta primer mix. Each of the samples gave a minimum of 2.5 million paired-end reads that contained CDR3. TCRdb processed the 5' RACE reads anew with MiXCR; each CDR3 protein has one entry. The sample consists of 710,000 or so distinct CDR3 sequences, 32% of them appearing once. Donors each provided about 10 milliliters of peripheral blood.

This receptor was taken from a woman aged 80 or older in good health. The specimen sequenced was blood. This chain uses TRBV7-2 with TRBJ2-2; no firm D call. The CDR3 region has the DNA TGTGCCAGCAGCTTTCCTCCCGGGGAGCTGTTTTTT. The encoded protein is CASSFPPGELFF.